These 18 T cell receptor beta chains share one sample of origin, sequenced in a study of read filtering for tumor transcriptome and immune sequencing. Molecular barcoded adaptors covering alpha/delta and beta/gamma chains were used on approximately 400 ng RNA. TCRdb called the reads again in MiXCR, with one record for every CDR3 protein. The table lists some 25,000 distinct CDR3 sequences, 20% to 25% of them singletons. The sequencing sample was made of a population of CD138-negative cells sorted from bone marrow. Every receptor here comes from a donor at least 40 years old with multiple myeloma.

On this clonotype itself: Sequence at one end of the junction differs from germline and may be a read error. V usage is TRBV30 and J usage is TRBJ2-3; 8 positions match TRBD1. The CDR3 totals 18 residues. The germline V gene encodes CDR1 GTSNPN and CDR2 SVGIG (reference sequence). The CDR3 region is CARSVPRGRASSADTQYF. In DNA form, the CDR3 reads TGTGCCCGGAGTGTGCCCAGGGGGCGCGCATCTAGCGCAGATACGCAGTATTTT.

The rearrangement uses TRBV28 and TRBJ2-1; D not certain. V was clipped by 7 bases and J by 0 bases, with 10 bases between them. CDR3 length: 14 residues. Looked up from germline, CDR1 is MDHEN and CDR2 is SYDVKM. DNA of the CDR3: TGTGCCAGCACCCCTAGGAGCTCCTACAATGAGCAGTTCTTC. This sequence encodes CASTPRSSYNEQFF.

The table lists this clonotype with a few counts. V is TRBV18 and J is TRBJ2-6; 8 bases are shared with TRBD2. Trimming cost V 3 bases and J 0 bases; bases outside gene matches: 7. Germline-derived CDR1 and CDR2 are KGHSH and LQKENI. There are 18 residues in the CDR3. The CDR3 sequence is CASSPSLAVSSGANVLTF. The CDR3 nucleotides are TGTGCCAGCTCACCCTCACTAGCGGTGAGCTCTGGGGCCAACGTCCTGACTTTC. The full variable domain, in which reference TRBV18 and TRBJ2-6 provide the parts outside the CDR3, is NAGVMQNPRHLVRRRGQEARLRCSPMKGHSHVYWYRQLPEEGLKFMVYLQKENIIDESGMPKERFSAEFPKEGPSILRIQQVVRGDSAAYFCASSPSLAVSSGANVLTFGAGSRLTVL.

Ten or more counts support this clonotype. The gene calls are TRBV11-2 and TRBJ2-5; no firm D call. The V gene's germline CDR1 is SGHAT and CDR2 FQNNGV. The CDR3 length is 12 residues. The V and J ends lost 3 bases and 4 bases respectively, with 6 bases between them. The CDR3 coding sequence is TGTGCCAGCAGCTTTGGGATAGAGACCCAGTACTTC. Translating gives CASSFGIETQYF.

In regard to this clonotype: A far larger clone is one base from this, pointing to a likely read error. The chain couples TRBV6-1 to TRBJ2-1; D may be TRBD1 or TRBD2 (6 bases each). CDR1 and CDR2 from the germline V gene are MNHNS and SASEGT. Trimming stripped 8 bases from V and 0 bases from J, with 17 bases between. CDR3 length equals 16 residues. CDR3 amino acids: CASGLSGGGSYNEQFF. Here the CDR3 DNA reads TGTGCCAGCGGACTTAGCGGAGGGGGCTCCTACAATGAGCAGTTCTTC.

In this sample, this clonotype turned up many times. This chain uses TRBV6-6 with TRBJ1-1; no clear D. V gave up 6 bases and J gave up 3 bases, with 2 bases separating them. The length of the CDR3 is 10 residues. The V gene's germline CDR1 is MNHNY and CDR2 SVGAGI (reference sequence). CDR3 region: CASRDTEAFF. In DNA, the CDR3 is TGTGCCAGCAGAGACACTGAAGCTTTCTTT.

At least ten counts were recorded for this clonotype. The genes are TRBV19 and TRBJ2-7, with D uncertain. Trimming took 7 bases from V and 4 from J, leaving 17 bases between them. Germline CDR1 and CDR2: LNHDA and SQIVND (reference sequence). This CDR3 comprises 14 residues. CDR3 in amino acids: CASISHRPPYEQYF. CDR3 nucleotides: TGTGCCAGTATTTCACACAGACCCCCTTACGAGCAGTACTTC.

This clonotype has ten or more counts. The rearrangement links TRBV29-1 to TRBJ1-1; D is unclear. The ends were cut back, 3 bases at V and 0 bases at J, with 8 bases in the middle. CDR3 length equals 13 residues. Germline CDR1 and CDR2: SQVTM and ANQGSEA. The CDR3 DNA sequence: TGCAGCGTTGACAGTTCAATGAACACTGAAGCTTTCTTT. Amino acids: CSVDSSMNTEAFF.

At least ten counts were recorded for this clonotype. The chain links TRBV7-8 to TRBJ2-1; weak D call: TRBD2 (5 bases). Germline values: CDR1 SGHVS, CDR2 FQNEAQ. The CDR3 has 15 residues. The germline V and J ends were trimmed by 7 bases and 8 bases, with 21 bases remaining between them. This CDR3 reads CASINPGIGNYEQFF. The CDR3 DNA is TGTGCCAGCATTAATCCCGGGATAGGTAACTATGAGCAGTTCTTC.

This clonotype has a count of ten or more. This rearrangement joins TRBV27 to TRBJ2-3; 11 bases align to TRBD1. CDR1 and CDR2 from the germline V gene are MNHEY and SMNVEV (reference sequence). Unmatched junction bases numbered 8, after V lost 5 bases and J lost 4 bases. The CDR3 is 16 residues long. CDR3 in amino acids: CASSPSGQGAADTQYF. The CDR3 DNA sequence: TGTGCCAGCAGTCCGAGCGGACAGGGGGCTGCAGATACGCAGTATTTT.

About this clonotype itself: A far larger clone is one nucleotide away, so this likely arose from a read error. V gene TRBV6-1 combines with J gene TRBJ2-1; 9 positions agree with TRBD2. Germline V gene data show CDR1 as MNHNS and CDR2 as SASEGT. The CDR3 runs 14 residues. The trim removed 10 bases at V and 7 bases at J, leaving 11 bases unmatched. The CDR3 spells CANSRSGGGNEQFF. CDR3 in DNA: TGTGCCAACAGCCGTAGCGGGGGCGGGAATGAGCAGTTCTTC.

Of note for this clonotype: A much larger clone is a single base away; this may be a read error. This chain links TRBV19 with TRBJ2-7; D may match TRBD1 or TRBD2 (5 bases each). Trimming took off 8 bases at V and 6 bases at J, with 11 bases between the two ends. The CDR3 is 11 amino acids. The germline gives CDR1 LNHDA, CDR2 SQIVND (reference sequence). In DNA form, the CDR3 reads TGTGCCAGTGGCTTCGGGACCGAGCAGTACTTC. It translates to CASGFGTEQYF. The full variable domain, its missing parts supplied by reference TRBV19 and TRBJ2-7, is DGGITQSPKYLFRKEGQNVTLSCEQNLNHDAMYWYRQDPGQGLRLIYYSQIVNDFQKGDIAEGYSVSREKKESFPLTVTSAQKNPTAFYLCASGFGTEQYFGPGTRLTVT.

The table lists this clonotype with many counts. The rearrangement links TRBV5-5 to TRBJ2-2; D perhaps matches TRBD2 (5 bases). This CDR3 comprises 15 residues. Germline values: CDR1 SGHKS, CDR2 YYEKEE (reference sequence). V lost 4 bases and J 0 bases, leaving 10 bases between the germline ends. The CDR3 spells CASSRELANTGELFF. The CDR3 region has the DNA TGTGCCAGCAGCCGGGAACTCGCGAACACCGGGGAGCTGTTTTTT.

This clonotype was detected many times. The V gene is TRBV2, the J gene TRBJ2-5, with 10 positions matching TRBD2. The V gene's germline CDR1 is SNHLY and CDR2 FYNNEI. The CDR3 runs to 15 residues. Germline trimming cut 3 bases from V and 5 bases from J; bases unmatched to any gene: 6. The CDR3 DNA sequence: TGTGCCAGCAGTGAGCGGCTAGCGGGAGCGGAGACCCAGTACTTC. Its translation is CASSERLAGAETQYF.

This clonotype was observed at least ten times. The genes are TRBV5-1 and TRBJ2-7; the D gene is possibly TRBD1 (5 bases). The CDR3 is 13 residues long. Germline values: CDR1 SGHRS, CDR2 YFSETQ. With 2 bases removed from V and 0 bases from J, the gap between germline ends came to 6 bases. The CDR3 DNA reads as TGCGCCAGCAGCTTTGGGGCCTCCTACGAGCAGTACTTC. Protein: CASSFGASYEQYF. Drawing the rest from reference TRBV5-1 and TRBJ2-7, the complete variable domain is KAGVTQTPRYLIKTRGQQVTLSCSPISGHRSVSWYQQTPGQGLQFLFEYFSETQRNKGNFPGRFSGRQFSNSRSEMNVSTLELGDSALYLCASSFGASYEQYFGPGTRLTVT.

At least ten counts were recorded for this clonotype. This chain connects TRBV7-9 to TRBJ2-1, with TRBD2 identical over 7 bases. The CDR3 consists of 15 residues. CDR1 is SEHNR, CDR2 FQNEAQ, per germline (reference sequence). The V and J ends lost 1 base and 5 bases, in that order; junction bases with no gene match: 5. In nucleotides, the CDR3 is TGTGCCAGCAGCTTAGTGGCTAGCGGTAACAATGAGCAGTTCTTC. It codes for CASSLVASGNNEQFF.

This clonotype was seen ten or more times. The chain uses TRBV19 and TRBJ2-7, with TRBD2 identical over 9 bases. Trimming cost V 5 bases and J 0 bases; bases outside gene matches: 5. The CDR3 sequence is 15 residues long. Germline lookup yields CDR1 LNHDA and CDR2 SQIVND (reference sequence). CDR3 sequence (DNA): TGTGCCAGTAGTGGGACTAGCCGGTTCTCCTACGAGCAGTACTTC. It encodes CASSGTSRFSYEQYF.

As regards this clonotype: The junction and the germline gene differ at one end; a read error may be behind it. The V call is TRBV25-1, the J call TRBJ2-1; D possibly corresponds to TRBD2 (6 bases). Germline CDR1 is MGHDK and CDR2 is SYGVNS. The CDR3 consists of 13 residues. The CDR3 loop is CASSEGREREQFF. The CDR3 region has the DNA TGTGCAAGCAGTGAAGGTCGGGAGAGAGAGCAGTTCTTC.